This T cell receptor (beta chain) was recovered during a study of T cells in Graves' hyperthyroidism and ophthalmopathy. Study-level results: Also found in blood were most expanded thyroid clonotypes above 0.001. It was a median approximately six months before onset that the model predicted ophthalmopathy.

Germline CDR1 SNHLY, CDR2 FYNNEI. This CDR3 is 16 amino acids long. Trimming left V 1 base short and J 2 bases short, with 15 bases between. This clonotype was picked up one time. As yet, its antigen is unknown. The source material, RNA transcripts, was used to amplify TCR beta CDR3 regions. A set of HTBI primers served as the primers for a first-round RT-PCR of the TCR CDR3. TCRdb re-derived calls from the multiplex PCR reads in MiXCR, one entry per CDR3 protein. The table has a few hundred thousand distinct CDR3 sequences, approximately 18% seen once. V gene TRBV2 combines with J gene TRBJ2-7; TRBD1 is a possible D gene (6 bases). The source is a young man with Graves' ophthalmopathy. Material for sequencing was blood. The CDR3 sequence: CASSEEDSRVAYEQYF. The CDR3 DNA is TGTGCCAGCAGTGAAGAGGACAGCAGAGTGGCCTACGAGCAGTACTTC.